This record looks at one TCR beta chain sequence and its context. The sample originates from a study of blood T cell repertoires in COVID-19. Study overall: The study drew acute and convalescent COVID-19 samples from the United States, Italy and Spain. From T cells, B-cell-depleted T cells, or PBMCs came the material, which was cDNA or gDNA.

In the study's own analysis: The assay estimated nucleated cells by amplifying reference gene primers. Assay: immunoSEQ multiplex PCR; the TCRdb copy retains only in-frame clones and omits some. Clone size and V and J calls were adopted from that table, with D and trimming inferred from the DNA. Of approximately 140,000 clones in the sample, about nine tenths were seen once. The trim removed 4 bases at V and 3 bases at J, leaving 2 bases unmatched. The CDR3 is 15 amino acids. Germline lookup yields CDR1 KGHSH and CDR2 LQKENI. The J gene is TRBJ2-3, the V gene TRBV18, with 12 bases matching TRBD1. This sequence originates from a middle-aged man with active or convalescent COVID-19. Sequenced input: peripheral blood. CDR3 loop: CASSRDRGLTDTQYF. The CDR3 nucleotides are TGTGCCAGCTCACGGGACAGGGGGCTGACAGATACGCAGTATTTT.